The 12 T cell receptor beta chains presented below share a single source sample, sequenced in a study of B cell selection in AIRE deficiency (dated by TCRdb to between 2017 and 2020). The protocol used for the library was the immunoSEQ multiplex PCR assay. TCRdb took this table from immuneACCESS and kept in-frame rearrangements with V and J called. Such tables lack part of the clones; where checked against another copy, unresolved V genes explain under half of the gap, and the rest is unexplained. The sample data list 20,000 to 25,000 clones, and about nine tenths of these were observed just once. Roughly 1.5% of the sample is in the top ten clones. Regulatory T cells were sorted as cells that were CD4+CD25hiCD127low/negative. The sample taken for sequencing was CD4+CD25+ Tregs sorted from PBMCs. The source of these receptors is a human donor in good health.

The chain recombines TRBV5-4 with TRBJ1-2, with 9 bases that match TRBD1. Germline CDR1 is SGHNT and CDR2 is YYREEE (reference sequence). Trimming cost V 4 bases and J 4 bases; bases outside gene matches: 14. The CDR3 totals 17 residues. For the CDR3, the DNA is TGTGCCAGCAGCCTCGGGACAGGGCGAACCCCGGGCTATGGCTACACCTTC. This codes for CASSLGTGRTPGYGYTF.

CDR3 residues: CASVGGGSYNEQFF. CDR3 bases: TGTGCCAGCGTGGGGGGGGGTTCCTACAATGAGCAGTTCTTC. The rearrangement links TRBV11-2 to TRBJ2-1, with 7 bases lining up with TRBD2. Germline CDR1 and CDR2: SGHAT and FQNNGV. The length of the CDR3 is 14 residues. V lost 8 bases to trimming and J lost 1 base; unmatched junction nucleotides: 5.

This CDR3 is CASSDRPVNTEAFF. The DNA of the CDR3 is TGTGCCAGTAGTGATAGACCAGTAAACACTGAAGCTTTCTTT. This chain connects TRBV19 to TRBJ1-1; D call uncertain. V was cut by 5 bases and J by 2 bases, with 12 bases left in between. Germline loops: CDR1 LNHDA, CDR2 SQIVND (reference sequence). The CDR3 consists of 14 residues.

The chain carries TRBV2 and TRBJ1-2; possibly TRBD1 for D (5 bases). This CDR3 has 14 residues. The germline V gene encodes CDR1 SNHLY and CDR2 FYNNEI. Trimming removed 8 bases at V and 2 bases at J, with 15 bases between. In nucleotides, the CDR3 is TGTGCCAGCGATTCCAGGGCGGGCAACTATGGCTACACCTTC. It translates to CASDSRAGNYGYTF. Based on the CDR3 plus reference TRBV2 and TRBJ1-2, the full variable domain is EPEVTQTPSHQVTQMGQEVILRCVPISNHLYFYWYRQILGQKVEFLVSFYNNEISEKSEIFDDQFSVERPDGSNFTLKIRSTKLEDSAMYFCASDSRAGNYGYTFGSGTRLTVV.

The chain recombines TRBV5-1 with TRBJ2-2, with D possibly TRBD1 on 6 matching bases. Germline CDR1 and CDR2: SGHRS and YFSETQ. The CDR3 length is 15 residues. V was clipped by 2 bases and J by 2 bases, with 10 bases between them. CDR3 loop: CASSFGTRNTGELFF. CDR3 nucleotides: TGCGCCAGCAGCTTCGGGACACGTAACACCGGGGAGCTGTTTTTT.

V and J are TRBV11-3 and TRBJ1-2; the D is unclear. This CDR3 comprises 14 residues. Trimming took 5 bases from V and 2 from J, leaving 12 bases between them. Germline V CDR1 and CDR2: SGHNT, YENEEA. This chain's CDR3 is CASSLRVANYGYTF. CDR3 in DNA: TGTGCCAGCAGCCTCCGGGTCGCCAACTATGGCTACACCTTC.

The CDR3 region is CASSKALTVPEDTQYF. The CDR3 bases are TGTGCCAGCAGCAAAGCCCTAACGGTTCCGGAGGATACGCAGTATTTT. This rearrangement joins TRBV21-1 to TRBJ2-3; TRBD2, as called in the table, went unchecked against the DNA. TRBV21-1 is tagged as a pseudogene. The CDR3 has 16 residues.

This rearrangement joins TRBV11-2 to TRBJ2-7, with 14 positions matching TRBD2. CDR1 and CDR2 from the germline V gene are SGHAT and FQNNGV. J gave up 10 bases and V 6 bases, and 5 bases lay outside the gene matches. The CDR3 runs 13 residues. The CDR3 here is CASSPGTSGGQYF. DNA of the CDR3: TGTGCCAGCAGTCCTGGGACTAGCGGGGGCCAGTACTTC.

The CDR3 DNA follows: TGCGCCAGCAGCTTGGATCCTCGGGTAGGGACTGAAGCTTTCTTT. Translation gives CASSLDPRVGTEAFF. This sequence joins TRBV5-1 and TRBJ1-1; D uncertain. V gave up 0 bases and J gave up 5 bases, with 14 bases separating them. Per germline, CDR1 SGHRS and CDR2 YFSETQ. This CDR3 is built from 15 residues.

The V gene is TRBV6-5, the J gene TRBJ2-1; D call uncertain. V shed 6 bases and J shed 11 bases, with 8 bases lying between them. Germline CDR1 is MNHEY and CDR2 is SVGAGI. The CDR3 has 10 amino acids. CDR3 region: CASRRCQQFF. CDR3 coding DNA: TGTGCCAGCAGGAGATGTCAGCAGTTCTTC.

The chain is built from TRBV5-5 and TRBJ2-6; the match to TRBD1 covers 9 bases. CDR1 and CDR2 (germline): SGHKS, YYEKEE (reference sequence). The CDR3 runs 18 residues. V was clipped by 0 bases and J by 0 bases; unmatched bases: 4. The CDR3 DNA is TGTGCCAGCAGCTTGGCGGGACAGGGATACTCTGGGGCCAACGTCCTGACTTTC. This sequence encodes CASSLAGQGYSGANVLTF.

The V and J genes are TRBV7-6 and TRBJ2-7; D remains unclear. The ends were cut back, 1 base at V and 2 bases at J, with 9 bases in the middle. Germline V lookup: CDR1 SGHVS, CDR2 FNYEAQ. The CDR3 has 14 amino acids. The CDR3 region is CASSLGSGTYEQYF. CDR3 in DNA: TGTGCCAGCAGCTTAGGATCCGGAACCTACGAGCAGTACTTC.